The clone carrying this T cell receptor beta chain was seen a few times. Its antigen is currently unknown. One end of the junction fails to match germline, which may point to a read error. These data are taken from a study of T cell repertoires in cytomegalovirus infection. Study-wide results and caveats: Dominating the ex vivo response were HLA-C-restricted CMV-specific TCR beta clonotypes.

From the reads, TCRdb called clonotypes with MiXCR, one entry per CDR3 protein. The sample lists approximately 150,000 distinct CDR3 sequences, 17% seen once, with around a sixth in the top ten. The receptor's source is a human donor in good health (CMV status not recorded). Some clones in this sample may be carry-over from other donors' samples. Sequencing was performed on CD8+ T cells from PBMCs.

The CDR3 sequence is CASSRGLPYNQQFF. The CDR3, as DNA: TGTGCCAGCAGCCGGGGGTTGCCCTACAATCAGCAGTTCTTC. The rearrangement uses TRBV27 and TRBJ2-1, with D maybe TRBD2 (6 bases). This CDR3 is built from 14 residues. The germline CDR1 and CDR2 sequences are MNHEY and SMNVEV (reference sequence).